These 17 T cell receptor beta chains were sequenced from one sample in a study of CD8+ T cells in alopecia areata. RNA, once extracted, was reverse transcribed into cDNA for use as the sequencing template. Profiling relied on immunoSEQ multiplex PCR, and the TCRdb table lists in-frame clones only, not all of them. The table lists 200,000 to 250,000 clones, approximately 53% of them singletons. Sequenced material: CD8+ T cells sorted from blood. Receptors were obtained from a human donor in good health.

V gene TRBV6-5 combines with J gene TRBJ2-3; TRBD1 agrees at 9 bases. Germline V gene data show CDR1 as MNHEY and CDR2 as SVGAGI. After removal of 8 bases from V and 0 bases from J, the junction contained 6 bases not matched to a gene. The CDR3 totals 15 residues. The DNA of the CDR3 is TGTGCCAGCCGGGACAGGGACCCTAGCACAGATACGCAGTATTTT. Encoded protein: CASRDRDPSTDTQYF.

The CDR3 DNA follows: TGTGCCAGCAGCTTGAGGTCCTATGGCTACACCTTC. It yields the protein CASSLRSYGYTF. V usage is TRBV5-6 and J usage is TRBJ1-2; D is unclear. Trimming stripped 1 base from V and 4 bases from J, with 5 bases between. Looked up from germline, CDR1 is SGHDT and CDR2 is YYEEEE. This CDR3 comprises 12 residues.

The chain couples TRBV19 to TRBJ2-7, with D perhaps TRBD2 (5 bases). V was shortened by 3 bases and J by 2 bases, with 11 bases between the two germline ends. This CDR3 is 14 amino acids long. Looked up from germline, CDR1 is LNHDA and CDR2 is SQIVND (reference sequence). CDR3 sequence: CASSIESGTYEQYF. CDR3 coding DNA: TGTGCCAGTAGTATTGAGAGCGGTACCTACGAGCAGTACTTC.

There are a few counts of this clone. V and J are TRBV7-8 and TRBJ1-1; no definite D call. The CDR3 covers 14 residues. The germline V gene has CDR1 SGHVS and CDR2 FQNEAQ. Trimming took 5 bases from V and 1 from J, leaving 11 bases between them. The chain's CDR3 is CASSERYGNTEAFF. Here the CDR3 DNA reads TGTGCCAGCAGCGAGAGGTACGGGAACACTGAAGCTTTCTTT.

This clone was recorded a few times. The chain joins TRBV19 to TRBJ2-7, with 7 bases aligning to TRBD1. CDR1 and CDR2 from the germline V gene are LNHDA and SQIVND (reference sequence). This CDR3 has 15 residues. Losses at the gene ends were 1 base for V and 2 bases for J; bases not matched to a gene: 5. CDR3 amino acids: CASSIAGTATYEQYF. CDR3 bases: TGTGCCAGTAGTATAGCTGGGACAGCTACCTACGAGCAGTACTTC.

J is TRBJ2-3 and V is TRBV15; D remains ambiguous. The CDR3 has 12 amino acids. V was cut by 6 bases and J by 4 bases, with 8 bases left in between. In germline, CDR1 is LNHNV, CDR2 YYDKDF (reference sequence). The DNA for the CDR3 is TGTGCCACCAGGGATCGCGCAGATACGCAGTATTTT. This codes for CATRDRADTQYF.

Here the CDR3 reads CASREGFGVTQYF. CDR3 nucleotides: TGTGCCAGCAGGGAAGGGTTTGGAGTTACGCAGTATTTT. The V call is TRBV27, the J call TRBJ2-3; D uncertain. CDR3 length: 13 amino acids. Germline CDR1 MNHEY, CDR2 SMNVEV (reference sequence). Trimming removed 6 bases at V and 8 bases at J, with 15 bases between.

This clone was observed a few times. The same CDR3 arises from other DNA sequences in this sample as well. The V call is TRBV7-9, the J call TRBJ1-1, with D unclear. Looked up from germline, CDR1 is SEHNR and CDR2 is FQNEAQ (reference sequence). The CDR3 spans 11 residues. Between the trimmed V and J ends, which lost 3 bases and 5 bases, there was a span of 4 bases. CDR3 in amino acids: CASSFGTEAFF. CDR3 coding DNA: TGTGCCAGCAGCTTCGGAACTGAAGCTTTCTTT.

A single count supports this clone. The chain recombines TRBV6-5 with TRBJ2-1; 9 nucleotides agree with TRBD2. V lost 6 bases, J lost 2 bases, and 5 bases stayed unmatched. The CDR3 extends over 15 amino acids. Germline CDR1 reads MNHEY; CDR2 reads SVGAGI. This CDR3 is CASSRLAGTYNEQFF. The CDR3, as DNA: TGTGCCAGCAGCCGGCTAGCGGGGACCTACAATGAGCAGTTCTTC.

As concerns this clone: A far larger clone is off by one base, so a read error is likely. The chain combines TRBV7-9 with TRBJ1-1; no clear D gene. Between the trimmed V and J ends, which lost 3 bases and 1 base, there was a span of 3 bases. There are 12 residues in the CDR3. Per the germline V gene, CDR1 is SEHNR and CDR2 is FQNEAQ (reference sequence). As DNA, the CDR3 is TGTGCCAGCAGCTTTAGGAACACTGAAGCTTTCTTT. Translating gives CASSFRNTEAFF.

V gene TRBV29-1 combines with J gene TRBJ1-1, with D possibly being TRBD1 (5 bases). In germline, CDR1 is SQVTM, CDR2 ANQGSEA. The CDR3 extends over 14 amino acids. Trimming shortened V by 7 bases and J by 0 bases, and 15 bases separated the two germline ends. The CDR3 sequence: CSAPKTDMNTEAFF. CDR3 sequence (DNA): TGCAGCGCTCCAAAGACAGATATGAACACTGAAGCTTTCTTT.

This clone was recorded once. This rearrangement joins TRBV9 to TRBJ2-2; 10 nucleotides align to TRBD2. CDR1 and CDR2 (germline): SGDLS, YYNGEE. V was clipped by 1 base and J by 3 bases; unmatched bases: 3. The CDR3 runs to 16 residues. The CDR3 is CASSVLSGGDTGELFF. DNA of the CDR3: TGTGCCAGCAGCGTACTAAGCGGGGGGGACACCGGGGAGCTGTTTTTT.

The rearrangement uses TRBV6-6 and TRBJ2-1; 13 nucleotides match TRBD2. Per the germline V gene, CDR1 is MNHNY and CDR2 is SVGAGI (reference sequence). The trim removed 5 bases at V and 7 bases at J, leaving 5 bases unmatched. This CDR3 is 15 amino acids long. This CDR3 is CASSEGTSGANEQFF. The CDR3 DNA sequence: TGTGCCAGCAGTGAGGGGACTAGCGGGGCTAATGAGCAGTTCTTC.

This clone was counted between two and nine times. This rearrangement joins TRBV6-5 to TRBJ2-7, with TRBD1 matching 8 bases. Trimming cost V 5 bases and J 4 bases; bases outside gene matches: 7. There are 14 residues in the CDR3. Looked up from germline, CDR1 is MNHEY and CDR2 is SVGAGI. CDR3 residues: CASSAGTGLYEQYF. CDR3 coding DNA: TGTGCCAGCAGTGCAGGGACAGGACTATACGAGCAGTACTTC.

This chain links TRBV7-9 with TRBJ2-5, with D unresolved. In germline, CDR1 is SEHNR, CDR2 FQNEAQ (reference sequence). The CDR3 runs to 14 residues. V lost 1 base to trimming and J lost 2 bases, with 8 bases between them. This chain's CDR3 is CASSLELQQETQYF. CDR3 sequence (DNA): TGTGCCAGCAGCTTAGAACTCCAGCAAGAGACCCAGTACTTC.

There are many counts of this clone. J is TRBJ2-7 and V is TRBV7-6; D is undetermined. The CDR3 totals 11 residues. V lost 4 bases to trimming and J lost 3 bases, with 4 bases between them. Germline V gene lookup returns CDR1 SGHVS and CDR2 FNYEAQ. The CDR3 coding sequence is TGTGCCAGCAGCTACCTCTACGAGCAGTACTTC. Protein sequence: CASSYLYEQYF.

The CDR3 region has the DNA TGTGCCAGCAGCTCGGGGGGAGCCAATCAGCCCCAGCATTTT. It encodes CASSSGGANQPQHF. V usage is TRBV7-9 and J usage is TRBJ1-5; tentatively, D is TRBD1 (5 bases). The CDR3 loop spans 14 amino acids. The ends were cut back, 4 bases at V and 3 bases at J, with 10 bases in the middle. In germline, CDR1 is SEHNR, CDR2 FQNEAQ (reference sequence).